At least ten counts were recorded for the clone carrying this T cell receptor (beta chain). What it recognizes is unknown. The data were obtained in a study of tumor-infiltrating lymphocytes in primary liver carcinoma. About the research overall: The patients had histopathologically diagnosed primary liver carcinoma, and their disease was treated by surgical resection. Samples returned roughly 3.5 to 7.13 million productive TCRbeta reads each. Read depth did not differ significantly between tissue types. Study-wide findings and caveats: Blood had a significantly lower top-250-clone fraction than tumors did (p = 0.039).

TCR beta cDNA came from about 0.45 ug total RNA, primed with a constant-region primer. Libraries covering TCR beta were generated through three nested multiplex PCR rounds (using a slightly modified ARM-PCR). Primers for the first two PCR rounds were TRBV1-TRBV30 forward primers and a C-beta reverse primer (10 cycles per round). TCRdb re-analysed the multiplex PCR reads in MiXCR, keeping a single row per CDR3 protein. The sample has more than 150,000 distinct CDR3 sequences, less than 65% seen once. This CDR3 is built from 13 residues. The V gene's germline CDR1 is SGHNT and CDR2 YENEEA. V lost 5 bases to trimming and J lost 5 bases, with 7 bases between them. Germline DNA was also extracted, while the blood RNA originated from unsorted whole blood. Preoperatively, peripheral blood was drawn, 3.5 to 4.5 milliliters in total.

Sample: peripheral blood. The clonotype was recovered from a man in his forties with primary liver carcinoma and hepatitis B virus infection. The chain has TRBV11-3 and TRBJ1-6; TRBD1 is a possible D gene (5 bases). The CDR3 here is CASSRDHNSPLHF. CDR3 nucleotides: TGTGCCAGCAGCAGGGACCATAATTCACCCCTCCACTTT. Variable domain in full (rest from reference TRBV11-3 and TRBJ1-6): EAGVVQSPRYKIIEKKQPVAFWCNPISGHNTLYWYLQNLGQGPELLIRYENEEAVDDSQLPKDRFSAERLKGVDSTLKIQPAELGDSAVYLCASSRDHNSPLHFGNGTRLTVT.